This entry is about one T cell receptor beta chain. This sample stems from a study of OX40 agonist ivuxolimab in advanced cancers. Some clones are missing from TCRdb's copy, which holds only in-frame ones; the method was immunoSEQ multiplex PCR. The repertoire holds roughly 53,000 clones, with roughly 83% as singletons. V shed 6 bases, J shed 2 bases, and the junction held 6 bases outside the gene matches. CDR3 size: 14 residues. Per germline, CDR1 LNHDA and CDR2 SQIVND (reference sequence). Anyone with autoimmune disease history or systemic immunosuppression was excluded. This sequence joins TRBV19 and TRBJ2-7; 8 positions agree with TRBD2. The sequencing used CD4+ or CD8+ T cells sorted from blood, collected in a trial of the OX40 agonist ivuxolimab. The source of this sequence is an adult with an advanced solid tumor such as melanoma, head and neck, liver or kidney cancer. The CDR3 DNA sequence: TGTGCCAGTAGCGCGGGGGGTCTTACCTACGAGCAGTACTTC. This translates into CASSAGGLTYEQYF.